This T cell receptor (beta chain) came from a study of cytomegalovirus exposure and HLA in healthy donors. On the study more broadly: Per a later analysis, the approximately 690 first-cohort and approximately 120 validation repertoires shared one platform.

In regard to this clone: As yet, its antigen is unknown.

Study outcomes and limitations: Altogether, about 160 TCR beta chains were recorded as cytomegalovirus-associated.

The CDR3 loop spans 15 amino acids. The V end was cut by 1 base, the J end by 2 bases, with 13 bases between. Germline CDR1 reads SGHNT; CDR2 reads YYREEE (reference sequence). The method was immunoSEQ multiplex PCR; TCRdb's version includes in-frame clones alone and lacks a portion of them. The sample consists of more than 120,000 clones, around 90% of them appearing once. Material: PBMCs. The chain combines TRBV5-4 with TRBJ2-7, with D tentatively TRBD2 (5 bases). This clonotype was obtained from a man between 18 and 29 years old in good health and CMV-seropositive. The CDR3 region is CASSLLRGTTYEQYF. CDR3 DNA: TGTGCCAGCAGCTTGTTACGGGGAACCACCTACGAGCAGTACTTC. The complete variable domain, with remaining parts taken from reference TRBV5-4 and TRBJ2-7, reads ETGVTQSPTHLIKTRGQQVTLRCSSQSGHNTVSWYQQALGQGPQFIFQYYREEENGRGNFPPRFSGLQFPNYSSELNVNALELDDSALYLCASSLLRGTTYEQYFGPGTRLTVT.